This TCR beta chain stems from a study of type 1 regulatory T cells. Study-level information: T-allo10 is a Tr1-enriched, alloantigen-specific CD4 T cell product made in vitro.

TCRdb fed the reads into MiXCR, producing one record per CDR3 protein. The data contain 80,000 to 100,000 distinct CDR3 sequences, 25% to 40% of them seen just once; the ten biggest clones take up around 2.2%. Germline V gene lookup returns CDR1 DFQATT and CDR2 SNEGSKA (reference sequence). Trimming removed 4 bases from V and 2 bases from J, with 15 bases in between. This CDR3 has 14 amino acids. The V gene is TRBV20-1, the J gene TRBJ2-7; tentative D call: TRBD2 (5 bases). Sequenced: CD4+ T cells, either the whole sample or a sorted fraction (not recorded which). This receptor was identified in a human donor in good health. Here the CDR3 DNA reads TGCAGTGCTACGAAAGGAGCGGACCCCTACGAGCAGTACTTC. It codes for CSATKGADPYEQYF.